One and the same sample provided the 31 T cell receptor beta chains below, sequenced in a study of OX40 agonist ivuxolimab in advanced cancers. Method: immunoSEQ multiplex PCR; TCRdb's copy keeps in-frame clones and lacks some. The sample shows 90,000 to 100,000 clones, 75% to 95% of them seen only once. Specimen: CD4+ or CD8+ T cells sorted from blood, collected in a trial of the OX40 agonist ivuxolimab. The receptors derive from an adult with an advanced solid tumor such as melanoma, head and neck, liver or kidney cancer.

Here the CDR3 reads CASSVTSGMGNEQFF. DNA of the CDR3: TGTGCCAGCAGCGTTACTAGCGGGATGGGCAATGAGCAGTTCTTC. This chain uses TRBV11-3 with TRBJ2-1, with 10 bases aligning to TRBD2. The germline gives CDR1 SGHNT, CDR2 YENEEA. CDR3 length: 15 residues. V trimming: 5 bases; J trimming: 6 bases; junction bases outside the gene matches: 7.

The chain recombines TRBV2 with TRBJ1-2; a weak D match, TRBD1 (6 bases). Germline V gene data show CDR1 as SNHLY and CDR2 as FYNNEI. The ends were cut back, 6 bases at V and 8 bases at J, with 22 bases in the middle. The CDR3 extends over 15 amino acids. The CDR3 loop reads CASSLNRVQARGYTF. CDR3 nucleotide sequence: TGTGCCAGCAGCCTCAACAGGGTCCAGGCGAGGGGCTACACCTTC. Supplemented by reference TRBV2 and TRBJ1-2, the full variable domain reads EPEVTQTPSHQVTQMGQEVILRCVPISNHLYFYWYRQILGQKVEFLVSFYNNEISEKSEIFDDQFSVERPDGSNFTLKIRSTKLEDSAMYFCASSLNRVQARGYTFGSGTRLTVV.

The chain has TRBV2 and TRBJ2-4; D gene unclear. The V end lost 6 bases, the J end lost 9 bases, and 15 bases lay between the germline ends. The CDR3 sequence is 13 residues long. Per germline, CDR1 SNHLY and CDR2 FYNNEI. The DNA for the CDR3 is TGTGCCAGCAGGACCACTCGCCCCGCCATTCAGTACTTC. It is translated as CASRTTRPAIQYF.

This chain joins TRBV18 and TRBJ2-3, with 7 bases that match TRBD1. The V gene's germline CDR1 is KGHSH and CDR2 LQKENI. The CDR3 runs to 16 residues. J was trimmed by 0 bases and V by 5 bases; bases with no gene match: 8. The CDR3 protein is CASSFAGGPSTDTQYF. In nucleotides, the CDR3 is TGTGCCAGCTCATTTGCAGGGGGTCCTAGCACAGATACGCAGTATTTT. The full variable domain, its missing parts supplied by reference TRBV18 and TRBJ2-3, is NAGVMQNPRHLVRRRGQEARLRCSPMKGHSHVYWYRQLPEEGLKFMVYLQKENIIDESGMPKERFSAEFPKEGPSILRIQQVVRGDSAAYFCASSFAGGPSTDTQYFGPGTRLTVL.

The chain carries TRBV30 and TRBJ2-2; 7 nucleotides line up with TRBD2. Germline trimming cut 7 bases from V and 6 bases from J; bases unmatched to any gene: 17. There are 16 residues in the CDR3. Germline V gives CDR1 GTSNPN, CDR2 SVGIG (reference sequence). CDR3 amino acids: CASTRAGRVGAGELFF. In DNA form, the CDR3 reads TGTGCCTCAACCCGAGCAGGGAGGGTTGGAGCCGGGGAGCTGTTTTTT.

The rearrangement uses TRBV9 and TRBJ2-1; 8 bases fit TRBD2. Losses at the gene ends were 0 bases for V and 10 bases for J; bases not matched to a gene: 6. The CDR3 spans 14 residues. Germline CDR1 reads SGDLS; CDR2 reads YYNGEE. CDR3 sequence: CASSVDLAGLEQFF. DNA for the CDR3: TGTGCCAGCAGCGTAGATCTAGCGGGTTTAGAGCAGTTCTTC.

This chain uses TRBV9 with TRBJ2-7, with 8 nucleotides matching TRBD1. The V and J ends lost 0 bases and 2 bases, in that order; junction bases with no gene match: 1. The CDR3 totals 14 residues. Germline loops: CDR1 SGDLS, CDR2 YYNGEE. CDR3 nucleotide sequence: TGTGCCAGCAGCGTAGGACAGGGGCCCTACGAGCAGTACTTC. Amino acids: CASSVGQGPYEQYF.

The genes are TRBV27 and TRBJ1-2; no clear D gene. CDR3 size: 15 residues. CDR1 is MNHEY and CDR2 is SMNVEV in the germline V gene (reference sequence). V lost 2 bases, J lost 0 bases, and 10 bases lay in between. As DNA, the CDR3 is TGTGCCAGCAGTTTAGGAGCCGTATCTAACTATGGCTACACCTTC. As protein: CASSLGAVSNYGYTF.

This chain joins TRBV28 and TRBJ2-7; D is possibly TRBD2 (5 bases). The CDR3 contains 16 residues. V lost 5 bases to trimming and J lost 3 bases, with 20 bases between them. CDR1 is MDHEN, CDR2 SYDVKM, per germline. CDR3 bases: TGTGCCAGCAGTCAAATCCGGGAAACGGCCTTCTACGAGCAGTACTTC. It specifies CASSQIRETAFYEQYF.

The chain recombines TRBV5-1 with TRBJ2-2, with 7 bases aligning to TRBD1. Germline trimming cut 4 bases from V and 4 bases from J; bases unmatched to any gene: 1. Germline assignment: CDR1 SGHRS and CDR2 YFSETQ. The CDR3 totals 13 residues. CDR3 protein: CASSEGATGELFF. The CDR3 DNA follows: TGCGCCAGCAGCGAGGGGGCCACCGGGGAGCTGTTTTTT.

The V and J genes are TRBV5-6 and TRBJ2-7; no definite D call. V dropped 4 bases and J dropped 7 bases, with 21 bases sitting between them. CDR1 is SGHDT and CDR2 is YYEEEE in the germline V gene. There are 15 residues in the CDR3. CDR3: CASSNSPGQEKEQYF. The CDR3 DNA follows: TGTGCCAGCAGCAACTCACCGGGCCAGGAGAAGGAGCAGTACTTC.

The rearrangement uses TRBV5-6 and TRBJ2-5, with D hard to call. The J call could be wrong; TRBJ2-7 is a better fit for the DNA end. The CDR3 length is 14 residues. CDR1 and CDR2 from the germline V gene are SGHDT and YYEEEE. CDR3 region: CASSLAAGSYEQYF. The CDR3 DNA reads as TGTGCCAGCAGCTTGGCGGCAGGATCCTACGAGCAGTACTTC.

A single count supports this clone. The chain is built from TRBV7-9 and TRBJ2-7, with D unresolved. The CDR3 totals 16 residues. Trimming took off 0 bases at V and 4 bases at J, with 16 bases between the two ends. CDR1 is SEHNR, CDR2 FQNEAQ, per germline (reference sequence). The CDR3: CASSLALYGSGYEQYF. The CDR3 nucleotides are TGTGCCAGCAGCTTAGCGCTGTACGGGTCCGGGTACGAGCAGTACTTC. Full variable domain (outside the CDR3, taken from reference TRBV7-9 and TRBJ2-7): DTGVSQNPRHKITKRGQNVTFRCDPISEHNRLYWYRQTLGQGPEFLTYFQNEAQLEKSRLLSDRFSAERPKGSFSTLEIQRTEQGDSAMYLCASSLALYGSGYEQYFGPGTRLTVT.

The chain combines TRBV28 with TRBJ2-5, with D unresolved. The CDR3 is 12 residues long. The V and J ends lost 5 bases and 10 bases respectively, with 14 bases between them. The germline V gene has CDR1 MDHEN and CDR2 SYDVKM. CDR3 coding DNA: TGTGCCAGCAGTCCCCCCCTCCGCGACCAGTACTTC. It specifies CASSPPLRDQYF.

This rearrangement joins TRBV7-2 to TRBJ2-1, with 9 bases that match TRBD2. Germline V CDR1 and CDR2: SGHTA, FQGNSA. CDR3 length: 15 amino acids. Trimming at V came to 5 bases and at J to 4 bases, leaving 6 bases not matched to a gene. CDR3 protein: CASSPTSGRYNEQFF. The CDR3 region has the DNA TGTGCCAGCAGCCCAACTAGCGGGCGGTACAATGAGCAGTTCTTC.

This clone has just one count. The V and J genes are TRBV18 and TRBJ2-7; D unresolved. CDR3 size: 13 residues. The germline gives CDR1 KGHSH, CDR2 LQKENI. V lost 3 bases and J lost 2, with 8 bases in between. DNA for the CDR3: TGTGCCAGCTCACCCGTAGAGGCCTACGAGCAGTACTTC. Its protein product is CASSPVEAYEQYF.

A remark on this clone: Other DNA sequences in this sample translate to the same CDR3. CDR3 loop: CASSLTGYEQYF. CDR3 sequence (DNA): TGTGCCAGCAGTTTAACGGGGTACGAGCAGTACTTC. This chain uses TRBV28 with TRBJ2-7; D may be TRBD2 (5 bases). The CDR3 spans 12 residues. Between the trimmed V and J ends, which lost 2 bases and 4 bases, there was a span of 6 bases. Germline CDR1 reads MDHEN; CDR2 reads SYDVKM.

CDR3 sequence: CASSKGGFYEQYF. The CDR3 DNA reads as TGTGCCAGTAGTAAGGGGGGGTTCTACGAGCAGTACTTC. The chain is built from TRBV19 and TRBJ2-7; D might be TRBD2 (7 bases). V shed 4 bases and J shed 3 bases, with 10 bases lying between them. The length of the CDR3 is 13 residues. In germline, CDR1 is LNHDA, CDR2 SQIVND (reference sequence).

This chain links TRBV30 with TRBJ2-4, with D perhaps matching TRBD1 (6 bases). V dropped 0 bases and J dropped 6 bases, with 12 bases sitting between them. This CDR3 spans 14 amino acids. Germline loops: CDR1 GTSNPN, CDR2 SVGIG (reference sequence). The CDR3 nucleotides read TGTGCCTGGAGTGTACAGGGTTTTGTAAACATTCAGTACTTC. It translates to CAWSVQGFVNIQYF.

The chain uses TRBV28 and TRBJ2-7, with a tentative D call TRBD2 (6 bases). Germline lookup yields CDR1 MDHEN and CDR2 SYDVKM. V lost 7 bases and J lost 5, with 15 bases in between. The CDR3 has 13 residues. The DNA for the CDR3 is TGTGCCAGCATCGCGGGGCTAAGACACGAGCAGTACTTC. Protein: CASIAGLRHEQYF.

This chain connects TRBV19 to TRBJ1-5; 11 bases line up with TRBD1. The CDR3 sequence is 14 residues long. V was pared by 6 bases and J by 5 bases, with 3 bases of the junction left unmatched. Germline CDR1 reads LNHDA; CDR2 reads SQIVND (reference sequence). This CDR3 reads CASRGQGVYQPQHF. In DNA, the CDR3 is TGTGCCAGTAGGGGACAGGGGGTTTATCAGCCCCAGCATTTT.

The rearrangement joins TRBV9 to TRBJ2-7, with D possibly matching TRBD2 (6 bases). Trimming pared 4 bases from V and 2 bases from J, leaving 13 bases between. The V gene's germline CDR1 is SGDLS and CDR2 YYNGEE. This CDR3 has 14 residues. The CDR3 DNA reads as TGTGCCAGCAGCCCCCTAGAGCGGGCCTACGAGCAGTACTTC. It specifies CASSPLERAYEQYF.

As for this clone: Other DNA sequences in this specimen translate into the identical CDR3. The chain uses TRBV6-5 and TRBJ2-3, with D uncertain. Germline V gives CDR1 MNHEY, CDR2 SVGAGI. The V gene lost 0 bases and the J gene lost 2 bases, with 9 bases spanning the gap. The CDR3 spans 15 residues. The CDR3 DNA is TGTGCCAGCAGTTACTCGTACTCCGCCACAGATACGCAGTATTTT. Its protein is CASSYSYSATDTQYF.

The chain joins TRBV18 to TRBJ2-7, with D unclear. The CDR3 consists of 16 residues. Germline CDR1 and CDR2: KGHSH and LQKENI. Trimming stripped 3 bases from V and 1 base from J, with 16 bases between. This CDR3 reads CASSPLPVEASYEQYF. The DNA for the CDR3 is TGTGCCAGCTCACCCCTACCTGTCGAGGCGTCCTACGAGCAGTACTTC.

The V and J genes are TRBV15 and TRBJ2-3; 10 nucleotides match TRBD1. Per germline, CDR1 LNHNV and CDR2 YYDKDF (reference sequence). The trim removed 0 bases at V and 7 bases at J, leaving 4 bases unmatched. This CDR3 comprises 15 residues. The CDR3 protein is CATSREGTGVYTQYF. CDR3 in DNA: TGTGCCACCAGCAGAGAGGGGACAGGGGTATATACGCAGTATTTT. Complete variable domain (other parts from reference TRBV15 and TRBJ2-3): DAMVIQNPRYQVTQFGKPVTLSCSQTLNHNVMYWYQQKSSQAPKLLFHYYDKDFNNEADTPDNFQSRRPNTSFCFLDIRSPGLGDTAMYLCATSREGTGVYTQYFGPGTRLTVL.

A few counts support this clone. The gene calls are TRBV19 and TRBJ2-1; unclear D gene. In germline, CDR1 is LNHDA, CDR2 SQIVND (reference sequence). The CDR3 consists of 13 residues. V lost 0 bases and J 9 bases, leaving 9 bases between the germline ends. The DNA for the CDR3 is TGTGCCAGTAGTATAGAGGTCCGGCGTGAGCAGTTCTTC. The encoded protein is CASSIEVRREQFF.

Written as DNA, the CDR3 is TGTGCCAGTTACTTATATTCTTGGTGGGCTGAGCAGTTCTTC. This codes for CASYLYSWWAEQFF. The chain has TRBV19 and TRBJ2-1; D remains unclear. This CDR3 comprises 14 residues. The V and J ends lost 8 bases and 9 bases respectively, with 20 bases between them. Germline lookup yields CDR1 LNHDA and CDR2 SQIVND (reference sequence). Together with reference TRBV19 and TRBJ2-1, the CDR3 gives the full variable domain: DGGITQSPKYLFRKEGQNVTLSCEQNLNHDAMYWYRQDPGQGLRLIYYSQIVNDFQKGDIAEGYSVSREKKESFPLTVTSAQKNPTAFYLCASYLYSWWAEQFFGPGTRLTVL.

The CDR3 region has the DNA TGTGCCAGCAGCGTAGAATCAGGGATTAATAATGAAAAACTGTTTTTT. Its translation: CASSVESGINNEKLFF. The V call is TRBV9, the J call TRBJ1-4; the D gene is possibly TRBD1 (5 bases). The CDR3 consists of 16 residues. CDR1 is SGDLS, CDR2 YYNGEE, per germline. Trimming stripped 0 bases from V and 4 bases from J, with 13 bases between.

This CDR3 reads CASSLGQGAYYGYTF. The CDR3 DNA reads TGTGCCAGCAGCCTTGGACAGGGGGCTTACTATGGCTACACCTTC. This chain joins TRBV11-2 and TRBJ1-2, with TRBD1 identical over 11 bases. The V segment lost 5 bases and the J segment 3 bases; nucleotides outside the gene matches: 5. CDR3 size: 15 residues. The V gene's germline CDR1 is SGHAT and CDR2 FQNNGV.

The V gene is TRBV5-1, the J gene TRBJ2-2, with 7 bases matching TRBD1. Germline V gene data show CDR1 as SGHRS and CDR2 as YFSETQ. CDR3 length: 16 amino acids. V lost 1 base and J lost 2; bases outside the gene matches: 5. CDR3 bases: TGCGCCAGCAGCTTGTGGGGGACAGCCAACACCGGGGAGCTGTTTTTT. It codes for CASSLWGTANTGELFF.

The rearrangement links TRBV5-4 to TRBJ2-7; D perhaps matches TRBD1 (5 bases). V dropped 4 bases and J dropped 2 bases, with 10 bases sitting between them. The CDR3 runs to 13 residues. CDR1 is SGHNT and CDR2 is YYREEE in the germline V gene (reference sequence). For the CDR3, the DNA is TGTGCCAGCAGCCCGTCGGACACCTACGAGCAGTACTTC. As protein: CASSPSDTYEQYF.